This record looks at one T cell receptor (beta chain) sequence and its context. This clonotype came up many times. There is no known antigen for this receptor. Within one base of it there is no much larger clone, and no base qualities were kept. The sample originates from a study (dated by TCRdb to between 2015 and 2017). About the full investigation: The study examined whether tumor-infiltrating Tregs in breast cancer are drawn from blood Tregs or arise in situ by conversion from other CD4+ T cell subsets. Broader findings and caveats from the paper: The TCR alpha and beta sequences of tumor-infiltrating Tregs showed the greatest overlap with tumor naive CD4+ T cells, followed by blood naive CD4+ T cells. Rather than covering whole repertoires, validation in the larger cohort was restricted to a single TCR beta V-J rearrangement. The TCR gene usage of tumor memory CD4+ T cells clustered together with blood and lymph node memory CD4+ cells and with lymph node naive CD4+ cells.

The CDR3 starts with the cysteine, ends with the phenylalanine, and has 14 residues. Left in the record is the CDR3 DNA by itself, 42 bases read in frame from the first base. The junction carries 11 bases between V and J, which are trimmed by 3 bases and 2 bases respectively. The germline V gene supplies CDR1 SGHRS and CDR2 YFSETQ. Full-length TCR variable regions were amplified by 5' RACE PCR with constant-region reverse primers, and semi-nested PCR with Nested Universal Primer A was subsequently performed. The ReliaPrep RNA Cell Miniprep System was used to extract total RNA, which was then reverse transcribed into 5'RACE-ready cDNA with the SMARTer RACE 5'/3' Kit. Full-length TCR alpha and beta libraries were barcoded with multiplex adaptors and sequenced on an Illumina MiSeq. From the authors' description of their analysis: For each of nine subset-tissue groups, sequencing data from the five patients were pooled, and the groups were then compared using unsupervised clustering of TCR gene usage. Repertoire similarity was calculated with the Morisita-Horn index, weighting shared sequences by their contribution to each repertoire. TCRdb reanalyzed the raw reads on its own, using fastp at Q25 for trimming and MiXCR for clone calling, and kept in-frame beta chains. Entries that share a CDR3 protein sequence are merged under the most common genes and DNA. It is TCRdb's table, rather than the study itself, that gives the V and J calls and clone size. The sample contains 50,000 to 70,000 distinct CDR3 sequences, around 20% of them found a single time. The ten top clones hold roughly 2.9% of the sample.

Cells that were CD4+CD25+CD127-/low were the ones isolated as Tregs. Tregs, naive and memory CD4+ T cells from tumor, blood and ipsilateral draining lymph nodes of a few breast cancer patients underwent full-length TCR alpha and beta sequencing. Tumor tissue and lymph nodes from ipsilateral axillary dissection were perfused with PBS, minced and digested with collagenase I and hyaluronidase. A purity exceeding 90% was confirmed by FACS for the sorted cell populations. Recombination joined TRBV5-1 with TRBJ2-5; the D call is tentative, TRBD1 or TRBD2, as each matches 6 bases. Sequenced: tumor-infiltrating Tregs sorted from the breast tumor. The source of this sequence is a female donor with breast cancer. The nucleotide sequence reads as follows: TGCGCCAGCAGCTCTCGGGGGACACAAGAGACCCAGTACTTC. The encoded protein is CASSSRGTQETQYF.